Listed here are 14 T cell receptor beta chains from one sample, sequenced in a study. From the 5' RACE reads, TCRdb called clonotypes with MiXCR, one entry per CDR3 protein. The sample lists about 42,000 distinct CDR3 sequences; roughly 21% were seen once. Treg sorting used a CD4+CD25+CD127-/low gate. What was sequenced was Tregs sorted from blood. The receptor set was obtained from a female donor with breast cancer.

A remark on this clonotype: One end of the junction is discordant with germline, which a read error may explain. J is TRBJ1-1 and V is TRBV9; D is perhaps TRBD1 (6 bases). The CDR3 loop spans 14 amino acids. Germline V lookup: CDR1 SGDLS, CDR2 YYNGEE. The CDR3 DNA reads as TGTACCAGCAGCGTACAATCGGGGGACACTGAAGCCTTCTTT. Protein product: CTSSVQSGDTEAFF.

CDR3: CASIVSGGLADTQYF. The DNA of the CDR3 is TGTGCCAGCATCGTTAGCGGGGGGTTAGCAGATACGCAGTATTTT. J is TRBJ2-3 and V is TRBV6-2 or TRBV6-3; 10 positions agree with TRBD2. Germline V gene lookup returns CDR1 MNHEY and CDR2 SVGEGT. The trim removed 7 bases at V and 4 bases at J, leaving 8 bases unmatched. This CDR3 is 15 amino acids long.

Turning to this clonotype: This could be a read error, since a much larger clone is one nucleotide away. The rearrangement uses TRBV4-1 and TRBJ2-7; 8 bases fit TRBD2. Germline V lookup: CDR1 MGHRA, CDR2 YSYEKL. The CDR3 totals 16 residues. The CDR3 DNA reads TGCGCCAGCGGCCAGTCGGCCGGGGGGGCCTCCTACGAGCAGTACTTC. It specifies CASGQSAGGASYEQYF.

Turning to this clonotype: A clone one base away is much larger, so this may be a read error. The chain uses TRBV28 and TRBJ2-2; 7 bases match TRBD2. Germline V gene data show CDR1 as MDHEN and CDR2 as SYDVKM. The CDR3 extends over 18 amino acids. The junction had 12 bases not matched to a gene; V was cut back by 3 bases and J by 2 bases. CDR3 bases: TGTGCCAGCAGTTTTGGGGCTTGCGGGAGCTCTAACACCGGGGAGCTGTTTTTT. It specifies CASSFGACGSSNTGELFF.

The sample holds a few counts of this clonotype. Germline and junction disagree at one end, which may indicate a read error. The chain links TRBV10-3 to TRBJ2-1; tentatively, D is TRBD1 (7 bases). From germline, CDR1 is ENHRY and CDR2 SYGVKD. The CDR3 extends over 17 amino acids. CDR3 residues: CASSEYSAGQFYNEQFF. As DNA, the CDR3 is TGTGCCAGCAGTGAGTATTCCGCGGGACAGTTCTACAATGAGCAGTTCTTC.

This clonotype has a count of ten or more. V gene TRBV20-1 combines with J gene TRBJ2-3; 9 bases are a match to TRBD1. After removal of 1 base from V and 1 base from J, the junction contained 3 bases not matched to a gene. The CDR3 consists of 15 residues. Germline CDR1 DFQATT, CDR2 SNEGSKA (reference sequence). The CDR3 DNA reads TGCAGTGCTAGAGTCCGGGACAGGGGCACAGATACGCAGTATTTT. Amino acid sequence: CSARVRDRGTDTQYF.

In regard to this clonotype: A much larger clone lies a single base off, so this may be a read error. The chain uses TRBV27 and TRBJ1-4; no firm D call. Trimming removed 8 bases at V and 10 bases at J, with 20 bases between. CDR1 MNHEY and CDR2 SMNVEV come from the germline V gene (reference sequence). This CDR3 spans 14 amino acids. CDR3 in amino acids: CASAPPDGEGKLFF. The CDR3 DNA reads TGTGCCAGCGCGCCGCCCGATGGGGAGGGAAAACTGTTTTTT.

V is TRBV5-1 and J is TRBJ1-6; D is perhaps TRBD1 (5 bases). CDR3 size: 13 residues. Deletions cut 0 bases from V and 12 bases from J, with 10 bases between. Per germline, CDR1 SGHRS and CDR2 YFSETQ. CDR3 sequence reads: CASSLDGGGPLHF. The CDR3 DNA is TGCGCCAGCAGCTTGGATGGGGGAGGACCCCTCCACTTT.

The chain joins TRBV20-1 to TRBJ2-1; no definite D call. CDR3 length equals 15 residues. Germline V lookup: CDR1 DFQATT, CDR2 SNEGSKA (reference sequence). V lost 5 bases and J lost 6, with 20 bases in between. The CDR3 DNA is TGCAGTGCTCCATCCCTTCTAGATCCCTTCAATGAGCAGTTCTTC. Its protein product is CSAPSLLDPFNEQFF.

This clonotype was detected a few times. This chain links TRBV4-1 with TRBJ2-1; 7 bases agree with TRBD2. Germline loops: CDR1 MGHRA, CDR2 YSYEKL. V lost 5 bases and J lost 3; bases outside the gene matches: 10. The length of the CDR3 is 16 residues. The CDR3 sequence is CASSAPLARGYNEQFF. Here the CDR3 DNA reads TGCGCCAGCAGCGCCCCACTAGCGAGAGGCTACAATGAGCAGTTCTTC.

About this clonotype itself: One end of the junction varies from germline; a read error may be responsible. The rearrangement joins TRBV4-3 to TRBJ2-6; maybe TRBD1 (7 bases). This CDR3 contains 16 residues. Per germline, CDR1 LGHNA and CDR2 YSLEER. The CDR3 loop is CASSQVEGAGANVLAF. In DNA form, the CDR3 reads TGCGCCAGCAGCCAAGTGGAGGGGGCTGGGGCCAACGTCCTGGCTTTC.

Worth noting for this clonotype: Possible read error: a much larger clone is one base away. This chain links TRBV6-1 with TRBJ1-5, with D perhaps TRBD1 (5 bases). This CDR3 region has 17 residues. Per the germline V gene, CDR1 is MNHNS and CDR2 is SASEGT. CDR3 sequence: CAGSDLIQVISNQPQHF. The CDR3 nucleotides are TGTGCCGGCAGTGATTTGATACAGGTTATTAGCAATCAGCCCCAGCATTTT.

There are a few counts of this clonotype. CDR3 coding DNA: TGCAGCGCCACCGGGACAGGGTCCTACGAGCAGTACTTC. Protein sequence: CSATGTGSYEQYF. V usage is TRBV29-1 and J usage is TRBJ2-7; TRBD1 matches at 9 bases. The germline V gene encodes CDR1 SQVTM and CDR2 ANQGSEA. After removal of 7 bases from V and 1 base from J, the junction contained 5 bases not matched to a gene. There are 13 residues in the CDR3.

V usage is TRBV12-3 or TRBV12-4 and J usage is TRBJ2-6, with no clear D. This CDR3 comprises 15 residues. V gave up 7 bases and J gave up 3 bases, with 13 bases separating them. The CDR3 DNA follows: TGTGCCAGCAACTTGTCCCCTTATGGGGCCAACGTCCTGACTTTC. This codes for CASNLSPYGANVLTF.